The 18 T cell receptor beta chains below were found in one sample sequenced in a study of identical twins (dated by TCRdb to between 2015 and 2016). Libraries came from 5' RACE. Sequencing was carried out with an Illumina HiSeq 2000. TCRdb cleaned the public reads at Q25 with fastp, built clones with MiXCR and kept in-frame beta chains. Entries that share a CDR3 protein sequence are merged under the most common genes and DNA. The sample table holds 300,000 or so distinct CDR3 sequences, of which roughly 10% were seen once. The ten most abundant clones make up roughly 6.8% of the sample. These data also formed part of another study, on yellow fever vaccine responses in identical twins.

The sample taken for sequencing was CD8+ T cells sorted from blood. The receptors here all came from a woman under 30 in good health.

The rearrangement links TRBV20-1 to TRBJ2-2, with 9 positions matching TRBD1. Germline loops: CDR1 DFQATT, CDR2 SNEGSKA (reference sequence). Trimming took 0 bases from V and 5 from J; bases not matched to a gene: 16. The CDR3 runs to 19 residues. CDR3 DNA sequence: TGCAGTGCTAGAGATTGGGGGGACAGGGACGATCAGGGGACCGGGGAGCTGTTTTTT. Amino acid sequence: CSARDWGDRDDQGTGELFF.

The chain has TRBV24-1 and TRBJ2-1, with D perhaps TRBD1 (6 bases). The CDR3 has 15 residues. Germline V lookup: CDR1 KGHDR, CDR2 SFDVKD. The V end lost 4 bases, the J end lost 2 bases, and 11 bases lay between the germline ends. The CDR3 sequence: CATSEPRQAYNEQFF. The CDR3 DNA is TGTGCCACCAGTGAGCCCCGACAGGCCTACAATGAGCAGTTCTTC.

This clonotype has just a few counts. The rearrangement joins TRBV12-3 or TRBV12-4 to TRBJ2-3; 9 nucleotides line up with TRBD2. V was clipped by 6 bases and J by 7 bases; unmatched bases: 14. The CDR3 sequence is 16 residues long. The CDR3 DNA sequence: TGTGCCAGCAGCACGCTGCTAGCGGGATCTTCATATACGCAGTATTTT. Protein: CASSTLLAGSSYTQYF.

CDR3 DNA: TGTGCCAGCAGTTTTGCTCAGATCTACAATGAGCAGTTCTTC. Translating gives CASSFAQIYNEQFF. This chain uses TRBV27 with TRBJ2-1; no reliable D call. The CDR3 runs 14 residues. Trimming removed 3 bases at V and 3 bases at J, with 9 bases between. CDR1 and CDR2 from the germline V gene are MNHEY and SMNVEV (reference sequence).

This clonotype has a count of ten or more. This chain connects TRBV12-3 or TRBV12-4 to TRBJ1-2; TRBD1 agrees at 8 bases. V trimming: 6 bases; J trimming: 2 bases; junction bases outside the gene matches: 2. The CDR3 extends over 13 amino acids. This chain's CDR3 is CASRNRGNYGYTF. The CDR3 bases are TGTGCCAGCAGAAACAGGGGGAACTATGGCTACACCTTC.

The genes are TRBV9 and TRBJ1-1; D is possibly TRBD1 (5 bases). The CDR3 is made up of 13 amino acids. Trimming left V 4 bases short and J 9 bases short, with 16 bases between. CDR1 and CDR2 from the germline V gene are SGDLS and YYNGEE. The CDR3 nucleotides read TGTGCCAGCAGCTCAGATGGCCAGGGAAAAGCTTTCTTT. The encoded protein is CASSSDGQGKAFF.

The table lists this clonotype with many counts. The V gene is TRBV25-1, the J gene TRBJ2-3; a weak D match, TRBD2 (6 bases). The germline V gene encodes CDR1 MGHDK and CDR2 SYGVNS. The CDR3 is made up of 14 amino acids. Trimming shortened V by 5 bases and J by 3 bases, and 12 bases separated the two germline ends. CDR3: CASSPEGWTDTQYF. CDR3 DNA: TGTGCCAGCAGTCCGGAGGGCTGGACAGATACGCAGTATTTT.

The chain carries TRBV10-1 and TRBJ2-2, with no clear D. The CDR3 has 14 amino acids. Germline CDR1 WNHNN, CDR2 SYGVQD (reference sequence). V dropped 3 bases and J dropped 4 bases, with 9 bases sitting between them. The CDR3 region is CASSDDHLTGELFF. The CDR3 DNA is TGCGCCAGCAGTGATGACCACCTCACCGGGGAGCTGTTTTTT.

The chain is built from TRBV11-2 and TRBJ2-1, with 11 nucleotides matching TRBD2. The CDR3 contains 16 residues. Germline V CDR1 and CDR2: SGHAT, FQNNGV. The trim removed 5 bases at V and 7 bases at J, leaving 10 bases unmatched. CDR3 sequence: CASSAQLAGAGNEQFF. The CDR3 nucleotides read TGTGCCAGCAGCGCCCAACTAGCGGGAGCCGGGAATGAGCAGTTCTTC.

The chain joins TRBV7-2 to TRBJ2-2, with 8 bases aligning to TRBD2. J lost 0 bases, V lost 4 bases, and 7 bases had no gene match. The CDR3 is 17 amino acids. Germline-derived CDR1 and CDR2 are SGHTA and FQGNSA. The CDR3 here is CASSSPGLVPNTGELFF. CDR3 in DNA: TGTGCCAGCAGCTCTCCGGGACTAGTACCGAACACCGGGGAGCTGTTTTTT.

This clonotype was recorded at least ten times. J is TRBJ2-1 and V is TRBV10-3; 7 nucleotides align to TRBD2. The CDR3 is 14 residues long. Trimming removed 6 bases from V and 7 bases from J; junction bases left unmatched: 9. Germline V gene lookup returns CDR1 ENHRY and CDR2 SYGVKD. The CDR3, as DNA: TGTGCCATCAGAGCCTGGGGGACTAAAAATGAGCAGTTCTTC. Its translation: CAIRAWGTKNEQFF.

The V call is TRBV6-4, the J call TRBJ2-2, with TRBD1 matching 7 bases. Germline V gene lookup returns CDR1 MRHNA and CDR2 SNTAGT. There are 13 residues in the CDR3. Trimming took 4 bases from V and 8 from J; bases not matched to a gene: 4. Here the CDR3 DNA reads TGTGCCAGCAGTGCCCAGGACAGGGGGGAGCTGTTTTTT. This encodes CASSAQDRGELFF.

The chain employs TRBV6-2 or TRBV6-3 and TRBJ2-2; D may correspond to TRBD1 or TRBD2 (5 bases each). Germline V gene lookup returns CDR1 MNHEY and CDR2 SVGEGT. There are 15 residues in the CDR3. V was pared by 3 bases and J by 3 bases, with 11 bases between. CDR3 sequence (DNA): TGTGCCAGCAGTTATGGGGACGGACACACCGGGGAGCTGTTTTTT. Amino acid sequence: CASSYGDGHTGELFF.

This rearrangement joins TRBV5-1 to TRBJ2-1, with D perhaps TRBD1 (6 bases). From germline, CDR1 is SGHRS and CDR2 YFSETQ. V lost 7 bases and J lost 2, with 10 bases in between. CDR3 length: 13 amino acids. This CDR3 reads CASFRDTYNEQFF. In DNA, the CDR3 is TGCGCCAGCTTCCGGGACACCTACAATGAGCAGTTCTTC.

The gene calls are TRBV12-3 or TRBV12-4 and TRBJ2-3, with D perhaps assigned TRBD1 or TRBD2 (5 bases each). The CDR3 is made up of 16 amino acids. V gave up 6 bases and J gave up 0 bases, with 16 bases separating them. The CDR3 bases are TGTGCCAGCAGCCCGGGACCCACCTTTAGCACAGATACGCAGTATTTT. It translates to CASSPGPTFSTDTQYF.

This clonotype was detected many times. The chain uses TRBV19 and TRBJ2-2; 9 nucleotides align to TRBD2. This CDR3 spans 15 amino acids. Germline V gene data show CDR1 as LNHDA and CDR2 as SQIVND (reference sequence). Trimming took 4 bases from V and 2 from J; bases not matched to a gene: 2. The CDR3 sequence: CASSTTSGNTGELFF. CDR3 in DNA: TGTGCCAGTAGTACGACTAGCGGAAACACCGGGGAGCTGTTTTTT.

This clonotype was detected a few times. Written as DNA, the CDR3 is TGCGCCAGCAGCCAAGCGGTCCGCGTGGGGAACATTCAGTACTTC. It translates to CASSQAVRVGNIQYF. This chain connects TRBV4-3 to TRBJ2-4; D ambiguous. V was cut by 1 base and J by 7 bases, with 14 bases left in between. The CDR3 totals 15 residues. Germline loops: CDR1 LGHNA, CDR2 YSLEER.

The chain couples TRBV28 to TRBJ2-7, with D perhaps given as TRBD1 or TRBD2 (6 bases each). The CDR3 runs 17 residues. V was shortened by 3 bases and J by 1 base, with 19 bases between the two germline ends. Germline CDR1 MDHEN, CDR2 SYDVKM. CDR3 amino acids: CASSLGGPGVRSYEQYF. The DNA of the CDR3 is TGTGCCAGCAGTTTGGGGGGCCCGGGGGTCAGATCCTACGAGCAGTACTTC.